A selection of T cell receptor beta chains follows, all from one sample in a study of shared clonotypes between healthy human individuals. The assay was immunoSEQ multiplex PCR, and TCRdb's table has in-frame clones only and misses some. Of about 520,000 clones in the sample, 95% to 97% were seen once. The sample consisted of naive CD4+ T cells sorted from blood. The receptors originated from a woman in her twenties or thirties in good health. Both conserved end residues are part of each CDR3. A D gene is named only where the DNA matches it firmly. Not all rows give a size; the values are once, few, many and, for expanded clones, a class.

J gene	clone size	D gene	V gene	CDR3 protein	CDR3 DNA
TRBJ1-5	.	TRBD1	TRBV28	CASSKKRDRANQPQHF	TGTGCCAGCAGTAAAAAACGGGACAGGGCCAATCAGCCCCAGCATTTT
TRBJ2-2	.	.	TRBV5-4	CASSLDTPGELFF	TGTGCCAGCAGCTTGGATACCCCCGGGGAGCTGTTTTTT
TRBJ2-1	.	.	TRBV18	CASSPPSRDPYNEQFF	TGTGCCAGCTCACCACCGTCCAGGGACCCCTACAATGAGCAGTTCTTC
TRBJ2-4	.	.	TRBV5-1	CASSIERSDIQYF	TGCGCCAGCAGCATAGAGCGTTCAGACATTCAGTACTTC
TRBJ2-5	.	TRBD2	TRBV15	CATSRDRGLVETQYF	TGTGCCACCAGCAGAGATCGCGGACTAGTGGAGACCCAGTACTTC
TRBJ1-4	.	.	TRBV11-2	CASSLGPRGAREKLFF	TGTGCCAGCAGCTTAGGACCCCGTGGGGCGCGAGAAAAACTGTTTTTT
TRBJ1-1	once	.	TRBV29-1	CSVEGRMNTEAFF	TGCAGCGTGGAAGGACGTATGAACACTGAAGCTTTCTTT
TRBJ2-2	.	.	TRBV7-2	CASSKDVTGELFF	TGTGCCAGCAGTAAGGACGTCACCGGGGAGCTGTTTTTT
TRBJ2-1	.	TRBD2	TRBV2	CCGGFRNEQFF	TGTTGCGGGGGTTTCAGGAATGAGCAGTTCTTC
TRBJ1-5	.	.	TRBV10-2	CASSGQIPYQPQHF	TGCGCCAGCAGTGGACAGATACCTTATCAGCCCCAGCATTTT
TRBJ2-1	.	.	TRBV19	CASTRGGDAYNEQFF	TGTGCCAGTACAAGGGGCGGCGACGCTTACAATGAGCAGTTCTTC
TRBJ2-7	.	.	TRBV18	CASSPPKGYGSHEQYF	TGTGCCAGCTCACCACCGAAAGGCTACGGTAGCCACGAGCAGTACTTC
TRBJ2-2	.	TRBD2	TRBV5-1	CASSRIAGLTLNTGELFF	TGCGCCAGCAGTCGGATAGCGGGATTAACCCTTAACACCGGGGAGCTGTTTTTT
TRBJ1-2	once	.	TRBV6-6	CASSYSDNYGYTF	TGTGCCAGCAGTTACTCGGATAACTATGGCTACACCTTC
TRBJ2-1	.	TRBD2	TRBV6-4	CASSPQPIGLAGNNEQFF	TGTGCCAGCAGTCCTCAACCCATCGGACTAGCGGGAAACAATGAGCAGTTCTTC
TRBJ2-5	.	TRBD2	TRBV5-4	CASSSGLAGVETQYF	TGTGCCAGCAGCTCCGGACTAGCGGGAGTGGAGACCCAGTACTTC
TRBJ1-1	.	.	TRBV30	CAWSEWGGRTEAFF	TGTGCCTGGAGTGAGTGGGGAGGAAGGACTGAAGCTTTCTTT
TRBJ1-5	.	.	TRBV7-2	CASSLAGGSQHF	TGTGCCAGCAGCTTAGCAGGGGGGTCCCAGCATTTT
TRBJ2-5	.	TRBD2	TRBV5-1	CASSLFSGNQETQYF	TGCGCCAGCAGCTTGTTTAGCGGGAACCAAGAGACCCAGTACTTC
TRBJ2-3	.	.	TRBV5-5	CASSLDGRSDTQYF	TGTGCCAGCAGCTTGGATGGGAGATCAGATACGCAGTATTTT
TRBJ2-6	once	.	TRBV6-1	CASSEHTGVSGANVLTF	TGTGCCAGCAGTGAGCACACAGGTGTCTCTGGGGCCAACGTCCTGACTTTC
TRBJ2-7	few	TRBD2	TRBV28	CASSPHTSEYEQYF	TGTGCCAGCAGCCCCCATACTAGCGAGTACGAGCAGTACTTC
TRBJ2-3	.	.	TRBV6-1	CASSPGYGTDTQYF	TGTGCCAGCAGTCCTGGGTATGGTACAGATACGCAGTATTTT
TRBJ2-3	once	TRBD2	TRBV4-2	CASSQAGTKGTDTQYF	TGTGCCAGCAGCCAGGCCGGGACTAAAGGCACAGATACGCAGTATTTT
TRBJ1-1	.	.	TRBV14	CASSQRLGLNTEAFF	TGTGCCAGCAGCCAACGCTTAGGGCTAAACACTGAAGCTTTCTTT
TRBJ1-4	once	TRBD1	TRBV18	CASSTGTAEKLFF	TGTGCCAGCTCGACCGGGACAGCTGAAAAACTGTTTTTT
TRBJ1-5	.	.	TRBV2	CASSRYRNQPQHF	TGTGCCAGCAGTAGATACAGAAATCAGCCCCAGCATTTT
TRBJ2-3	.	.	TRBV4-2	CASSQIIRTPSTDTQYF	TGTGCCAGCAGCCAGATTATAAGGACCCCGAGCACAGATACGCAGTATTTT
TRBJ1-5	.	.	TRBV25-1	CASSAGAPQPQHF	TGTGCCAGCAGTGCTGGGGCCCCTCAGCCCCAGCATTTT
TRBJ2-3	.	.	TRBV5-5	CASSLDHNTDTQYF	TGTGCCAGCAGCTTGGATCACAACACAGATACGCAGTATTTT
TRBJ1-1	.	.	TRBV19	CASSILTVKNTEAFF	TGTGCCAGTAGTATTCTCACGGTGAAGAACACTGAAGCTTTCTTT
TRBJ1-2	.	TRBD1	TRBV5-1	CASSTSRDRAPYGYTF	TGCGCCAGCAGCACGTCCCGGGACAGGGCTCCCTATGGCTACACCTTC
TRBJ1-6	.	.	TRBV7-2	CASTETVEGGSPLHF	TGTGCCAGCACTGAGACGGTGGAGGGTGGGTCACCCCTCCACTTT
TRBJ1-2	.	TRBD1	TRBV6-5	CASKGQVAYGYTF	TGTGCCAGCAAAGGACAGGTGGCCTATGGCTACACCTTC
TRBJ2-1	.	.	TRBV14	CASSRDTGGSPITVEQFF	TGTGCCAGCAGCCGGGACACCGGCGGGAGCCCTATTACAGTTGAGCAGTTCTTC
TRBJ2-7	.	.	TRBV27	CASSLSVVARNEQYF	TGTGCCAGCAGTTTATCAGTCGTCGCAAGGAACGAGCAGTACTTC
TRBJ1-1	.	.	TRBV5-1	CASSSGRNRQWGTEAFF	TGCGCCAGCAGCTCGGGCCGAAACAGGCAATGGGGCACTGAAGCTTTCTTT
TRBJ1-3	once	.	TRBV28	CASKETISGNTIYF	TGTGCCAGCAAGGAGACCATCTCTGGAAACACCATATATTTT
TRBJ2-5	.	TRBD1	TRBV5-5	CASRNPGGETQYF	TGTGCCAGCAGGAACCCAGGGGGAGAGACCCAGTACTTC
TRBJ2-7	.	TRBD2	TRBV10-3	CAIRRSSGSDTYEQYF	TGTGCCATCAGGCGGTCTAGCGGGAGCGATACCTACGAGCAGTACTTC
TRBJ2-7	.	TRBD2	TRBV28	CASSWWSGTSGGYEQYF	TGTGCCAGCAGTTGGTGGAGCGGGACTAGCGGGGGCTACGAGCAGTACTTC
TRBJ2-5	once	.	TRBV6-5	CASSYSNGRETQYF	TGTGCCAGCAGTTACTCGAACGGGCGAGAGACCCAGTACTTC
TRBJ2-5	.	TRBD2	TRBV14	CASSQDYGRQETQYF	TGTGCCAGCAGCCAGGATTACGGGAGGCAAGAGACCCAGTACTTC
TRBJ1-3	.	.	TRBV19	CASSPLSTGNTIYF	TGTGCCAGTAGTCCCCTGTCCACTGGAAACACCATATATTTT
TRBJ2-1	.	.	TRBV11-3	CASSLSGFNNEQFF	TGTGCCAGCAGCTTATCAGGGTTCAACAATGAGCAGTTCTTC
TRBJ2-5	.	.	TRBV11-3	CASSSGEKETQYF	TGTGCCAGCAGCTCCGGGGAAAAAGAGACCCAGTACTTC
TRBJ2-1	.	TRBD1	TRBV27	CASSYEGANEQFF	TGTGCCAGCAGTTACGAGGGGGCGAATGAGCAGTTCTTC
TRBJ1-5	.	.	TRBV5-1	CASSLFPGSNQPQHF	TGCGCCAGCAGCTTGTTCCCGGGGAGCAATCAGCCCCAGCATTTT
TRBJ2-7	.	TRBD1	TRBV28	CASSSETGVYEQYF	TGTGCCAGCAGTTCCGAGACAGGGGTTTACGAGCAGTACTTC
TRBJ2-3	.	TRBD1	TRBV5-1	CASSTGQVGLTDTQYF	TGCGCCAGCAGCACAGGACAGGTCGGGCTGACAGATACGCAGTATTTT
TRBJ1-1	.	TRBD1	TRBV7-2	CASSFSGGETEAFF	TGTGCCAGCAGCTTCTCAGGGGGGGAAACTGAAGCTTTCTTT
TRBJ2-2	.	.	TRBV2	CASRAFNTGELFF	TGTGCCAGCCGAGCCTTTAACACCGGGGAGCTGTTTTTT
TRBJ1-2	once	TRBD1	TRBV7-9	CASSFRRDSYGYTF	TGTGCCAGCAGCTTTAGGAGGGACAGCTATGGCTACACCTTC
TRBJ2-1	once	TRBD2	TRBV28	CASRGAGGLSFEQFF	TGTGCCAGCAGGGGTGCGGGAGGGCTTAGTTTTGAGCAGTTCTTC
TRBJ2-3	.	.	TRBV27	CASSRGTSTDTQYF	TGTGCCAGCAGCCGAGGGACTAGCACAGATACGCAGTATTTT